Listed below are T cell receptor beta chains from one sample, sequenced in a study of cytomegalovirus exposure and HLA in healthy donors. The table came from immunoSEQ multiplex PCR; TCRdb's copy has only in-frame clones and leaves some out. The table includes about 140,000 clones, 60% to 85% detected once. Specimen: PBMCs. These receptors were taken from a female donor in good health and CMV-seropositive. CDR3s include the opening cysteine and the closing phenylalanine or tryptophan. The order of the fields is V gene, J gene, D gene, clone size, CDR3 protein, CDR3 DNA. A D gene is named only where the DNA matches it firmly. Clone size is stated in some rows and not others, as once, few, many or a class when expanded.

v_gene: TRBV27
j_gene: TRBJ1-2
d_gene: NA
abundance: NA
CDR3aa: CASSLSSGVLDYGYTF
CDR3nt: TGTGCCAGCAGTTTATCCTCAGGGGTTTTGGACTATGGCTACACCTTC

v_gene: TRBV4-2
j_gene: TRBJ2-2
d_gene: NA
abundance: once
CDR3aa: CASSQVSTGTGELFF
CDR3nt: TGTGCCAGCAGCCAAGTAAGCACAGGTACCGGGGAGCTGTTTTTT

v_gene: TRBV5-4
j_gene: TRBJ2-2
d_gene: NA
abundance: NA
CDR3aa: CASSFRTNSGELFF
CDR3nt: TGTGCCAGCAGCTTCCGGACTAACTCGGGGGAGCTGTTTTTT

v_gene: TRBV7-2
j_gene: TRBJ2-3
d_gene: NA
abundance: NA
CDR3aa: CASRTITDTQYF
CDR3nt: TGTGCCAGCAGGACAATCACAGATACGCAGTATTTT

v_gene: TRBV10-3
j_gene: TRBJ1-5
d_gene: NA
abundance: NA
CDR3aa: CAIGAGQNQPQHF
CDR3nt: TGTGCCATCGGAGCAGGGCAGAATCAGCCCCAGCATTTT

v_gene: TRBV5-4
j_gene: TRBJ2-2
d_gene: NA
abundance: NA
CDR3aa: CASSRLESATPSGELFF
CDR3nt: TGTGCCAGCAGCCGACTTGAGTCCGCGACTCCATCCGGGGAGCTGTTTTTT

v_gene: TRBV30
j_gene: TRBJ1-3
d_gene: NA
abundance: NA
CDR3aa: CAWSGRSSGNTIYF
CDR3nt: TGTGCCTGGAGTGGACGGAGCTCTGGAAACACCATATATTTT

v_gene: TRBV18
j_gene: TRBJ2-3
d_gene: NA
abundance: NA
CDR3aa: CASSPLPRDTQYF
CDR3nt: TGTGCCAGCTCACCACTCCCCAGGGATACGCAGTATTTT

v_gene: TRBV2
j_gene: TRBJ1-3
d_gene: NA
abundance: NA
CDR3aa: CASSEFTGNTIYF
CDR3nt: TGTGCCAGCAGTGAATTCACAGGAAACACCATATATTTT

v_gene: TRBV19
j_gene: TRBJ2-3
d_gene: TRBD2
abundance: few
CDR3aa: CASGLAGGVDTQYF
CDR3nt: TGTGCCAGTGGACTAGCGGGAGGGGTAGATACGCAGTATTTT

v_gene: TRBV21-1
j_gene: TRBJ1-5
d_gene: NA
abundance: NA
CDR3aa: CASSARRGPQHF
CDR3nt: TGTGCCAGCAGCGCACGCAGGGGGCCCCAGCATTTT

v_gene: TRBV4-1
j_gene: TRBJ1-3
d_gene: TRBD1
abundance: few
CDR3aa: CASSQDGTGAGNTIYF
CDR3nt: TGCGCCAGCAGCCAAGACGGGACAGGGGCGGGAAACACCATATATTTT

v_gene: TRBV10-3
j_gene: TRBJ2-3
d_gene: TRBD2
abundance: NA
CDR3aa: CAIRSGRGTDTQYF
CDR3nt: TGTGCCATCCGAAGCGGGAGAGGCACAGATACGCAGTATTTT

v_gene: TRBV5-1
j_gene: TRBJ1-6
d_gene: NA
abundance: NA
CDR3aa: CASSIGRGSGSPLHF
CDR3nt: TGCGCCAGCAGCATCGGACGAGGATCGGGGTCACCCCTCCACTTT

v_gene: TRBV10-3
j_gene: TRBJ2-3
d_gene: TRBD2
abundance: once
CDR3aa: CAISERSGGTDTQYF
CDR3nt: TGTGCCATCAGTGAGAGGTCGGGGGGGACAGATACGCAGTATTTT

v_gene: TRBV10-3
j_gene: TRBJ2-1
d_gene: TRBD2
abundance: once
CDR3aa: CAISESSGGNNEQFF
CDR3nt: TGTGCCATCAGTGAGTCGTCCGGGGGGAACAATGAGCAGTTCTTC

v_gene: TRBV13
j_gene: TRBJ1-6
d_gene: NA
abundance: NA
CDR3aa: CASSLGGNSYNSPLHF
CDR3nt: TGTGCCAGCAGCTTAGGCGGGAACTCCTATAATTCACCCCTCCACTTT

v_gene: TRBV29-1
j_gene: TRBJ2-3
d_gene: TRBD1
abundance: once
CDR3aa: CSAGTGGTDTQYF
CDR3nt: TGCAGCGCTGGAACAGGGGGCACAGATACGCAGTATTTT

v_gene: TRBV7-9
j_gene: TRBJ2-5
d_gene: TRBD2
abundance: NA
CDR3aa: CASSLALAGRDRETQYF
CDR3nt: TGTGCCAGCAGCCTAGCGCTAGCGGGCAGGGACCGGGAGACCCAGTACTTC

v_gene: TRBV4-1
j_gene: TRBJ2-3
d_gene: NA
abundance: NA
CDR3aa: CASSQDGGGADTQYF
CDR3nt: TGCGCCAGCAGCCAAGACGGTGGTGGAGCAGATACGCAGTATTTT

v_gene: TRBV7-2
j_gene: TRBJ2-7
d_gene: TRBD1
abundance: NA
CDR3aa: CASSVTQGASYEQYF
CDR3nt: TGTGCCAGCAGCGTAACACAGGGGGCGTCCTACGAGCAGTACTTC

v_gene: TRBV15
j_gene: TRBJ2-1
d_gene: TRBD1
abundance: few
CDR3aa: CATSRGETGVVNEQFF
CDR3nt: TGTGCCACCAGCAGAGGTGAGACAGGGGTAGTCAATGAGCAGTTCTTC

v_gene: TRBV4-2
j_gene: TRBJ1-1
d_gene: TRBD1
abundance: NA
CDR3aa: CASSRGSGQANTEAFF
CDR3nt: TGTGCCAGCAGCCGGGGGTCAGGACAGGCGAACACTGAAGCTTTCTTT

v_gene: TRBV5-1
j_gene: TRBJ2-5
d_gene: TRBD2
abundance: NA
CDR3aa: CASSLNLAGETQYF
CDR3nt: TGCGCCAGCAGCTTGAATCTAGCGGGAGAGACCCAGTACTTC

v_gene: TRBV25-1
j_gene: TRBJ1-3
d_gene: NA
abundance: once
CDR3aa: CASSDPGRDSGNTIYF
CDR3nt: TGTGCCAGCAGTGATCCAGGGAGGGACTCTGGAAACACCATATATTTT

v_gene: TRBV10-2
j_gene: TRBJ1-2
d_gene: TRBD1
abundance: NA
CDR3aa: CASSGSGTGDGYTF
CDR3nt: TGCGCCAGCAGTGGGTCGGGGACAGGGGATGGCTACACCTTC

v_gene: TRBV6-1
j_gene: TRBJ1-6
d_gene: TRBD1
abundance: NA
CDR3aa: CASSGTGGWTNSPLHF
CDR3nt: TGTGCCAGCAGTGGTACAGGGGGCTGGACAAATTCACCCCTCCACTTT

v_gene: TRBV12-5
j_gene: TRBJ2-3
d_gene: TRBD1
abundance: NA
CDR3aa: CASGTYDRADTQYF
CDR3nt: TGTGCTAGTGGTACCTACGACAGGGCAGATACGCAGTATTTT

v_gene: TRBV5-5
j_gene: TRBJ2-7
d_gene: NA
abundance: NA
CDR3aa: CASSLGTVDHEQYF
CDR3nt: TGTGCCAGCAGCTTGGGAACAGTCGACCACGAGCAGTACTTC

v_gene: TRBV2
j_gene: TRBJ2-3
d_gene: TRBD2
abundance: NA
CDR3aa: CASSGTGGRADTQYF
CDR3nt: TGTGCCAGCAGCGGAACGGGAGGCAGGGCAGATACGCAGTATTTT

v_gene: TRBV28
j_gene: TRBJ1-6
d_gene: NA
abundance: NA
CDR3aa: CASRQTGESPLHF
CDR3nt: TGTGCCAGCAGACAGACAGGCGAGTCACCCCTCCACTTT

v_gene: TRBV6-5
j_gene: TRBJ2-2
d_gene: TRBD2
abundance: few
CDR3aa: CASRPSGRAGELFF
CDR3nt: TGTGCCAGCAGGCCTAGCGGGAGGGCCGGGGAGCTGTTTTTT

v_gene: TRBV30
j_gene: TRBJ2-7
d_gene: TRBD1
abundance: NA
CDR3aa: CAWSGPPGQPPREQYF
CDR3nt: TGTGCCTGGAGCGGACCCCCGGGACAGCCCCCTCGGGAGCAGTACTTC

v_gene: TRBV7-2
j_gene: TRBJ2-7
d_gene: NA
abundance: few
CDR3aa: CASSPRDSSYEQYF
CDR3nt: TGTGCCAGCAGCCCAAGGGACTCCTCCTACGAGCAGTACTTC

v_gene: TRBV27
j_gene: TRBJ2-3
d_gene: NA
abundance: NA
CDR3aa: CASSRQDTDTQYF
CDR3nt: TGTGCCAGCAGCAGACAGGACACAGATACGCAGTATTTT

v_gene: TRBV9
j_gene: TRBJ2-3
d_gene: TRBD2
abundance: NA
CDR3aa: CASVRREGGAQYF
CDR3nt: TGTGCCAGTGTCCGGCGGGAGGGCGGTGCGCAGTATTTT

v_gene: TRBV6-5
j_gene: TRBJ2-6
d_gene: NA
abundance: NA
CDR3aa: CASRTGANVLTF
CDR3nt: TGTGCCAGCAGGACAGGGGCCAACGTCCTGACTTTC

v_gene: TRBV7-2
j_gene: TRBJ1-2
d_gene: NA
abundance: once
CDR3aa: CASSLAPGPQYGYTF
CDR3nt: TGTGCCAGCAGCTTAGCCCCAGGGCCCCAATATGGCTACACCTTC

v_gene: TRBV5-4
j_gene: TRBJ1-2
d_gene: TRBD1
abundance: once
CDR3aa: CASSLGGDRGAYGYTF
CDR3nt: TGTGCCAGCAGCTTGGGAGGGGACAGGGGCGCCTATGGCTACACCTTC